The clone carrying this TCR beta chain was counted between two and nine times. Its antigen is still unknown. As originally analysed: Sequence data from immunoSEQ were junction-only and lacked quality scores; consequently, filtering differed. Repertoires were generated with immunoSEQ multiplex PCR, while TCRdb's copy carries only in-frame clones and drops some. V and J calls plus clone size are reproduced from that table; the DNA served to infer D and trimming. The repertoire holds around 690,000 clones, with about 90% as singletons. This CDR3 has 12 amino acids. V was pared by 3 bases and J by 9 bases, with 12 bases between. Germline assignment: CDR1 MDHEN and CDR2 SYDVKM. Healthy and HIV-negative, the adult donors had no recent acute infections or vaccinations. This entry is derived from a study of shared clonotypes between healthy human individuals. Study-level findings and limits: Generally, naive subsets (rather than memory subsets) showed larger estimated richness.

V is TRBV28 and J is TRBJ2-7; D uncertain. Specimen: memory CD8+ T cells from PBMCs. Subset: CD45RO+ cells pooled with CCR7-negative TemRA cells. The sequence derives from a man between 18 and 35 years old in good health. Some clones in this sample may be carry-over from other donors' samples. CDR3 sequence reads: CASSFRVSLQYF. CDR3 bases: TGTGCCAGCAGTTTTCGGGTCAGTCTGCAGTACTTC.